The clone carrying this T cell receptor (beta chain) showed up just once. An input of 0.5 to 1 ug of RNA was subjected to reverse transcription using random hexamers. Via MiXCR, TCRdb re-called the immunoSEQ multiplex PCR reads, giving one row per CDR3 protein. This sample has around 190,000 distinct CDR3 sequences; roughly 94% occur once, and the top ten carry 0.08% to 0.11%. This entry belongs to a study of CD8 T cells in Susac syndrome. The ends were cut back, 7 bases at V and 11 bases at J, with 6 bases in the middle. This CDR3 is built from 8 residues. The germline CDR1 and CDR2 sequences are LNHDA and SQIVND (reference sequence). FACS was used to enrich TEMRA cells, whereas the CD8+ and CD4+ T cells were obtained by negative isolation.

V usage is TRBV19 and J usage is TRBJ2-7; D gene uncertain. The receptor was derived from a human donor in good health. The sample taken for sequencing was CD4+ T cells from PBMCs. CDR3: CASNLEYF. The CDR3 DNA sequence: TGTGCCAGTAATCTTGAGTACTTC.